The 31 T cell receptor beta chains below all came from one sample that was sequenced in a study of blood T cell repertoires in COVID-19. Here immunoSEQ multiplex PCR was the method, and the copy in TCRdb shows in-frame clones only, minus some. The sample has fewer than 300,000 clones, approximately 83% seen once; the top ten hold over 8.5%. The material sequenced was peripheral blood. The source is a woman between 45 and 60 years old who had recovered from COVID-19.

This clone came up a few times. Here the CDR3 DNA reads TGTGCCAGCAGTTATAGGACAGGACGAGCTTTCTTT. This sequence encodes CASSYRTGRAFF. This sequence joins TRBV6-5 and TRBJ1-1; TRBD1 matches 7 bases. The CDR3 sequence is 12 residues long. The V segment lost 3 bases and the J segment 10 bases; nucleotides outside the gene matches: 5. Germline V CDR1 and CDR2: MNHEY, SVGAGI.

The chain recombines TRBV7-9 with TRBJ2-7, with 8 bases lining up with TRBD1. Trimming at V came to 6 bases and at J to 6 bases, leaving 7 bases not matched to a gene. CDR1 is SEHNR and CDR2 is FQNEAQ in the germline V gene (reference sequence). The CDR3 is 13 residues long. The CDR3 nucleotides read TGTGCCAGCAGAGAAGGACAGGGTGGCGAGCAGTACTTC. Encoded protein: CASREGQGGEQYF.

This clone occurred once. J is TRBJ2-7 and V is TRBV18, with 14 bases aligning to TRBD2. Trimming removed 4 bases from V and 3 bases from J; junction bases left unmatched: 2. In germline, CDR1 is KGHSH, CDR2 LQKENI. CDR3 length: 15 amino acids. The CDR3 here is CASSQGLAGGYEQYF. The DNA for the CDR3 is TGTGCCAGCTCACAAGGACTAGCGGGGGGCTACGAGCAGTACTTC. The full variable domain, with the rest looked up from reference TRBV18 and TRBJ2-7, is NAGVMQNPRHLVRRRGQEARLRCSPMKGHSHVYWYRQLPEEGLKFMVYLQKENIIDESGMPKERFSAEFPKEGPSILRIQQVVRGDSAAYFCASSQGLAGGYEQYFGPGTRLTVT.

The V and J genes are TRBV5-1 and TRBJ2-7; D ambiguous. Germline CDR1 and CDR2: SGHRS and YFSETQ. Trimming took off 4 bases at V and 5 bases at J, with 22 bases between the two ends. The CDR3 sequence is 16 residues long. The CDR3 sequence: CASSPEAILRYDEQYF. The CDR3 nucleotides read TGCGCCAGCAGCCCTGAGGCCATCCTAAGGTACGACGAGCAGTACTTC. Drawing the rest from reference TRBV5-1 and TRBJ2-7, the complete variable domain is KAGVTQTPRYLIKTRGQQVTLSCSPISGHRSVSWYQQTPGQGLQFLFEYFSETQRNKGNFPGRFSGRQFSNSRSEMNVSTLELGDSALYLCASSPEAILRYDEQYFGPGTRLTVT.

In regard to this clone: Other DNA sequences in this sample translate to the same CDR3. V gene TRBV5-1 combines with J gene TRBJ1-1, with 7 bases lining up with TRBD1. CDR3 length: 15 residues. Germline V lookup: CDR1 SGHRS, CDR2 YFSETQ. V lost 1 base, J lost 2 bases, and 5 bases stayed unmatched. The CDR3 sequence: CASSLRQGVNTEAFF. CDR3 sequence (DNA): TGCGCCAGCAGCTTGAGACAGGGCGTAAACACTGAAGCTTTCTTT. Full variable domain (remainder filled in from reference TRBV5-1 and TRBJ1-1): KAGVTQTPRYLIKTRGQQVTLSCSPISGHRSVSWYQQTPGQGLQFLFEYFSETQRNKGNFPGRFSGRQFSNSRSEMNVSTLELGDSALYLCASSLRQGVNTEAFFGQGTRLTVV.

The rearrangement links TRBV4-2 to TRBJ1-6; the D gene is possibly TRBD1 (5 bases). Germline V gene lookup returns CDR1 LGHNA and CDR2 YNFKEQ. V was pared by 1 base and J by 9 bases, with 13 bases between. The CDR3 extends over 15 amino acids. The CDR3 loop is CASSQVQGDGSPLHF. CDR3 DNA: TGTGCCAGCAGCCAAGTTCAGGGTGACGGTTCACCCCTCCACTTT.

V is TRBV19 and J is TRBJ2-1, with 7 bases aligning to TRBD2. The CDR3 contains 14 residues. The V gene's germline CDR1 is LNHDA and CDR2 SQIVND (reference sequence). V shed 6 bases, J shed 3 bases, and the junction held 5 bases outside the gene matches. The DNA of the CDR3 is TGTGCCAGTAGGTTGTCTAGCGGCTACAATGAGCAGTTCTTC. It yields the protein CASRLSSGYNEQFF.

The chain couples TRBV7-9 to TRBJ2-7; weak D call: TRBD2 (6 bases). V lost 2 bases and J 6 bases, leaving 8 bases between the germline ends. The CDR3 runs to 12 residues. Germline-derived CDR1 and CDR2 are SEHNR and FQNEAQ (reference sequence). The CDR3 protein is CASSLTGVEQYF. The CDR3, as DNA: TGTGCCAGCAGCTTAACGGGAGTCGAGCAGTACTTC.

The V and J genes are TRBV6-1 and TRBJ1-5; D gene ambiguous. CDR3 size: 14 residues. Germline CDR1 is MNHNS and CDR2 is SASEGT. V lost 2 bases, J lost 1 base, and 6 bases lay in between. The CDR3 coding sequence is TGTGCCAGCAGTGAATCGTCGAGCAATCAGCCCCAGCATTTT. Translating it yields CASSESSSNQPQHF.

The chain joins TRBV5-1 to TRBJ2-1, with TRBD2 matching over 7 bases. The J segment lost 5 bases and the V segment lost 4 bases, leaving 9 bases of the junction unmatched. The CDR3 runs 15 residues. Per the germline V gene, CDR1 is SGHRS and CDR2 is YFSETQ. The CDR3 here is CASSQRSGGDNEQFF. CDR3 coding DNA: TGCGCCAGCAGCCAACGGTCGGGGGGAGACAATGAGCAGTTCTTC.

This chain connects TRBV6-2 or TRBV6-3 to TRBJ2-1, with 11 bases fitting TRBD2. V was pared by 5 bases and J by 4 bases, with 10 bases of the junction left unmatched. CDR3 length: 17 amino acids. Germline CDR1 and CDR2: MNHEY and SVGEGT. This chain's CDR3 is CASSKPLAGGQYNEQFF. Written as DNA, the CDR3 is TGTGCCAGCAGTAAACCCTTAGCGGGGGGGCAGTACAATGAGCAGTTCTTC.

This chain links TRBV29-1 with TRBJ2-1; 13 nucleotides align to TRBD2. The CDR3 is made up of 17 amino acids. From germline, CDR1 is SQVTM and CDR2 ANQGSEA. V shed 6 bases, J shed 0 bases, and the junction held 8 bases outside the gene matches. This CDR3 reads CSVGGTSGISSYNEQFF. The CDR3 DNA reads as TGCAGCGTGGGCGGGACTAGCGGGATTAGCTCCTACAATGAGCAGTTCTTC.

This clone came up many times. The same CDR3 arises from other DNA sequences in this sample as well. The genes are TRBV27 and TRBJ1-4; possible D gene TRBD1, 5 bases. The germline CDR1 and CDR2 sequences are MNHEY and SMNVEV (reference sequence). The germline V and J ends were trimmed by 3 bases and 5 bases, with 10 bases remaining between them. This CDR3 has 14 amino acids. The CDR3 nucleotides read TGTGCCAGCAGTTTTTCGGGGGTGAATGAAAAACTGTTTTTT. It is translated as CASSFSGVNEKLFF.

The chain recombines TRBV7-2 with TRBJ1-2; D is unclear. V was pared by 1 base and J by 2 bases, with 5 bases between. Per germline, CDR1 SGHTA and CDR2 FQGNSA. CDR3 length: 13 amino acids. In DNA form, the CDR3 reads TGTGCCAGCAGCTTAGGGCAGAACTATGGCTACACCTTC. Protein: CASSLGQNYGYTF.

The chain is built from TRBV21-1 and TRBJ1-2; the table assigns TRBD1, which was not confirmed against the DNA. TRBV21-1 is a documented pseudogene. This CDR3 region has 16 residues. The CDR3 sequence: CASSKDGTGYNYGYTF. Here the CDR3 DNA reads TGTGCCAGCAGCAAAGACGGGACAGGGTATAACTATGGCTACACCTTC.

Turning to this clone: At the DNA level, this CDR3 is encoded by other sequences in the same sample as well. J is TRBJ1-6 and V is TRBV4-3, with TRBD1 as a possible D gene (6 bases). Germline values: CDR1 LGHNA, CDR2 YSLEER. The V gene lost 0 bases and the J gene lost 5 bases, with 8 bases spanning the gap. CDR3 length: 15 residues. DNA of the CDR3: TGCGCCAGCAGCCAAGACAGGGGTGATAATTCACCCCTCCACTTT. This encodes CASSQDRGDNSPLHF.

For the CDR3, the DNA is TGTGCCAGCTCGGGACAGGTGGTCGATGAGCAGTTCTTC. Its translation: CASSGQVVDEQFF. V gene TRBV6-5 combines with J gene TRBJ2-1; 8 positions match TRBD1. Germline CDR1 is MNHEY and CDR2 is SVGAGI. The length of the CDR3 is 13 residues. With V trimmed by 8 bases and J by 8 bases, 8 bases remained unmatched.

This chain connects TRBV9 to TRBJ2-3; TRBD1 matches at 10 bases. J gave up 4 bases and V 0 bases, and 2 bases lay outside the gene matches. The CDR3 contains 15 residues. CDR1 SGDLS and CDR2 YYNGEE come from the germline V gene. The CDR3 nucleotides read TGTGCCAGCAGCGTAGAAGGGACAGGGGCAGATACGCAGTATTTT. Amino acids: CASSVEGTGADTQYF.

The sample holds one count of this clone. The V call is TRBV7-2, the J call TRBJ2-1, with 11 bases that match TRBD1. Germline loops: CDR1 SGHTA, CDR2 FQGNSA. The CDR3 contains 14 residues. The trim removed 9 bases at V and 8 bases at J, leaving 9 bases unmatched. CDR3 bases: TGTGCCAGTAAGTCCGGGACAGGGGGACATGAGCAGTTCTTC. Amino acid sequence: CASKSGTGGHEQFF.

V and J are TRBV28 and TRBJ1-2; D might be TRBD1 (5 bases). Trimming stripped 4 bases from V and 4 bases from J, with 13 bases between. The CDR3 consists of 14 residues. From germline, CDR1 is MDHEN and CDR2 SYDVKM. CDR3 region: CASSSAITGYGYTF. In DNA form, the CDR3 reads TGTGCCAGCAGTTCCGCGATCACAGGCTATGGCTACACCTTC.

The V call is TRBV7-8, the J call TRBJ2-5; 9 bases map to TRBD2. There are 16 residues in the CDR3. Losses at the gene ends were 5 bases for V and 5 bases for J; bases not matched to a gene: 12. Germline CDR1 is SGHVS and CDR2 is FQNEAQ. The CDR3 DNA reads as TGTGCCAGCAGCCATGGAGGTCTAGCGGGGTGGGAGACCCAGTACTTC. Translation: CASSHGGLAGWETQYF.

In DNA, the CDR3 is TGCGCCAGCAGCCAACCATCAGGGGTTTGGGAAAAACTGTTTTTT. Protein sequence: CASSQPSGVWEKLFF. V gene TRBV4-3 combines with J gene TRBJ1-4, with D possibly being TRBD1 (6 bases). V was cut by 2 bases and J by 8 bases, with 15 bases left in between. The CDR3 has 15 residues. Germline V gene sequence: CDR1 LGHNA, CDR2 YSLEER.

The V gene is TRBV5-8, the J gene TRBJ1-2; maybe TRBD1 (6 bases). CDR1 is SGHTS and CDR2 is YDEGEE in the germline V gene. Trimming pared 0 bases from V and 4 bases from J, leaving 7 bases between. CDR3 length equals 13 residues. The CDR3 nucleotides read TGTGCCAGCAGCTTGGGAGGGGGCTATGGCTACACCTTC. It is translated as CASSLGGGYGYTF. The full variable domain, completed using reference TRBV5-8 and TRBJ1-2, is EAGVTQSPTHLIKTRGQQATLRCSPISGHTSVYWYQQALGLGLQFLLWYDEGEERNRGNFPPRFSGRQFPNYSSELNVNALELEDSALYLCASSLGGGYGYTFGSGTRLTVV.

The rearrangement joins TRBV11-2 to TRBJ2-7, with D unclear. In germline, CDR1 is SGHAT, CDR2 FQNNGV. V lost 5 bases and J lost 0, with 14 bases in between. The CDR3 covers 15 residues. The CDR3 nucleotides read TGTGCCAGCAGCCCGTACCGCAGAAGCTCCTACGAGCAGTACTTC. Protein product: CASSPYRRSSYEQYF.

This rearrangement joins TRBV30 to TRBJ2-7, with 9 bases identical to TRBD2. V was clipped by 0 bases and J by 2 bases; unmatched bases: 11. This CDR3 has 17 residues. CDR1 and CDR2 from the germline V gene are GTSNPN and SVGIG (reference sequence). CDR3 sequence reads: CAWSVLRTAGGPYEQYF. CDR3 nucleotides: TGTGCCTGGAGTGTGCTCCGTACGGCGGGGGGGCCCTACGAGCAGTACTTC.

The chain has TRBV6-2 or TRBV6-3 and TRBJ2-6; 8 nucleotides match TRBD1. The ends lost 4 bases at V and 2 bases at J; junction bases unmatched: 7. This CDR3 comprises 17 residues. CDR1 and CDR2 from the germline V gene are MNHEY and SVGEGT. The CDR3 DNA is TGTGCCAGCAGTTCCAGGGGGCGAGAAGCTGGGGCCAACGTCCTGACTTTC. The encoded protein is CASSSRGREAGANVLTF.

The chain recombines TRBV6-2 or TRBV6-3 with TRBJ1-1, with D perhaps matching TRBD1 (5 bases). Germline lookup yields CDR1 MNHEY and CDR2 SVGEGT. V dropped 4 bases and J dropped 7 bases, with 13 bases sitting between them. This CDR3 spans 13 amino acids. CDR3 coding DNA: TGTGCCAGCAGTTCCCTTTGGGGCGGTGAAGCTTTCTTT. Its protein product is CASSSLWGGEAFF.

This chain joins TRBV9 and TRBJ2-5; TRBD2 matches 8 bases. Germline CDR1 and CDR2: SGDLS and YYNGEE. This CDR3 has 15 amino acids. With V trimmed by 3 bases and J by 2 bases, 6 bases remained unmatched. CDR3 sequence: CASSASGGLQETQYF. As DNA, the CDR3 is TGTGCCAGCAGCGCCAGCGGGGGCTTACAAGAGACCCAGTACTTC.

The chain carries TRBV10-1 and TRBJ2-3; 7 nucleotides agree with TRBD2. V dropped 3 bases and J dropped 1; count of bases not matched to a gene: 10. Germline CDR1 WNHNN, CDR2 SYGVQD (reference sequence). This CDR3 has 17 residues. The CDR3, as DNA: TGCGCCAGCAGTGACTTCCGACTAGCCCGAGGCACAGATACGCAGTATTTT. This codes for CASSDFRLARGTDTQYF.

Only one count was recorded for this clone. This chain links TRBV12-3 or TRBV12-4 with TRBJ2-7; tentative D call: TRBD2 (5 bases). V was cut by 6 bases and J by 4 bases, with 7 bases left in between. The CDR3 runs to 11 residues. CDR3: CASRREYEQYF. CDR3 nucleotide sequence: TGTGCCAGCAGGAGGGAGTACGAGCAGTACTTC.

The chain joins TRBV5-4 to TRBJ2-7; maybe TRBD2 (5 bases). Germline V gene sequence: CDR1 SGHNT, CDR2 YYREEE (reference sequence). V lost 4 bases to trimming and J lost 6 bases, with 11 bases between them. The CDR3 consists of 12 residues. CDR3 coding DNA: TGTGCCAGCAGCCCCGGGGTGAGCGAGCAGTACTTC. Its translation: CASSPGVSEQYF.